This T cell receptor beta chain was identified in a study of T cells in Graves' hyperthyroidism and ophthalmopathy. Study-level points and caveats: Most thyroid clonotypes expanded above 0.001 appeared in blood too.

Diagnoses were established using clinical symptoms, serum thyroxine and TRAb, thyroid ultrasound and orbital computed tomography. This clonotype was detected many times. Its antigen is unknown. Amplified regions were TCR beta CDR3 sequences from RNA transcripts. An initial round of RT-PCR targeting the TCR CDR3 relied on the HTBI primer set. TCRdb reprocessed the multiplex PCR reads via MiXCR and lists one record per CDR3 protein. The table lists 550,000 to 600,000 distinct CDR3 sequences, more than 13% of them singletons. V was clipped by 5 bases and J by 0 bases, with 8 bases between them. Germline CDR1 is SGHVS and CDR2 is FQNEAQ. The CDR3 has 14 residues.

The specimen was blood. The TCR comes from a woman between 18 and 30 years old with Graves' ophthalmopathy. V usage is TRBV7-8 and J usage is TRBJ1-5; D unclear. The CDR3 nucleotides read TGTGCCAGCAGCCCACAGTATAGCAATCAGCCCCAGCATTTT. It codes for CASSPQYSNQPQHF.